The 13 T cell receptor beta chains given below trace back to one sample, sequenced in a study of regulatory T cells in long-lasting Graves disease. As for time point: newly diagnosed GD, antithyroid drugs for less than 3 months. Researchers made the TCR library from RNA that was extracted from PBMCs. TCR beta libraries were built with iRepertoire HTBI primers and Arm-PCR of CDR3 regions. MiXCR, run by TCRdb on the multiplex PCR reads, gives a single entry per CDR3 protein. This table has about 420,000 distinct CDR3 sequences, roughly 15% appearing once. The same data also contributed to another study, on T cells in Graves' hyperthyroidism and ophthalmopathy.

The sequencing here drew on peripheral blood mononuclear cells (PBMCs), taken at new diagnosis, from a patient treated with antithyroid drugs. These receptors came from a woman aged 18-29 years with Graves disease.

This clonotype was counted many times. The chain employs TRBV5-1 and TRBJ2-2, with 13 nucleotides matching TRBD2. In germline, CDR1 is SGHRS, CDR2 YFSETQ. This CDR3 spans 18 amino acids. With 0 bases clipped from V and 4 bases from J, the junction kept 6 bases outside the gene matches. CDR3 loop: CASSLAGTSGIGTGELFF. CDR3 nucleotide sequence: TGCGCCAGCAGCTTGGCAGGGACTAGCGGGATAGGCACCGGGGAGCTGTTTTTT.

Many counts were recorded for this clonotype. V usage is TRBV7-9 and J usage is TRBJ1-2; D may be TRBD1 (6 bases). Trimming removed 5 bases from V and 4 bases from J, with 20 bases in between. Germline assignment: CDR1 SEHNR and CDR2 FQNEAQ (reference sequence). This CDR3 has 16 residues. In DNA, the CDR3 is TGTGCCAGCAGCCCCGTCAGGGGAGATGCTGGCTATGGCTACACCTTC. This translates into CASSPVRGDAGYGYTF.

This clonotype was seen a few times. The V gene is TRBV6-2 or TRBV6-3, the J gene TRBJ1-6; the D gene is possibly TRBD1 (5 bases). The germline V gene has CDR1 MNHEY and CDR2 SVGEGT. V gave up 7 bases and J gave up 10 bases, with 14 bases separating them. The CDR3 length is 13 residues. CDR3 sequence reads: CASTPGGSSPLHF. CDR3 nucleotides: TGTGCCAGCACCCCCGGGGGAAGCTCACCCCTCCACTTT.

The V call is TRBV30, the J call TRBJ2-7, with 11 bases matching TRBD2. The CDR3 has 14 residues. Trimming removed 7 bases from V and 4 bases from J; junction bases left unmatched: 9. Looked up from germline, CDR1 is GTSNPN and CDR2 is SVGIG (reference sequence). CDR3 DNA sequence: TGTGCCTCTACAATAAGGACTAGCGGGTACGAGCAGTACTTC. Translation: CASTIRTSGYEQYF. The full variable domain, completed using reference TRBV30 and TRBJ2-7, is SQTIHQWPATLVQPVGSPLSLECTVEGTSNPNLYWYRQAAGRGLQLLFYSVGIGQISSEVPQNLSASRPQDRQFILSSKKLLLSDSGFYLCASTIRTSGYEQYFGPGTRLTVT.

This clonotype was counted between two and nine times. Relative to the germline gene, one junction end is altered; a read error may explain this. The genes are TRBV19 and TRBJ1-2, with 9 nucleotides matching TRBD1. The CDR3 consists of 13 residues. CDR1 is LNHDA, CDR2 SQIVND, per germline (reference sequence). This CDR3 is CASTIQGAGGYTF. The CDR3 bases are TGTGCCAGTACTATACAGGGGGCGGGTGGCTACACCTTC.

This clonotype has a count of ten or more. V is TRBV2 and J is TRBJ2-7; TRBD1 matches 7 bases. Looked up from germline, CDR1 is SNHLY and CDR2 is FYNNEI. The trim removed 2 bases at V and 2 bases at J, leaving 3 bases unmatched. The CDR3 contains 14 residues. CDR3 coding DNA: TGTGCCAGCAGTGAAAGGACAGGACCCTACGAGCAGTACTTC. Translated: CASSERTGPYEQYF.

The chain is built from TRBV28 and TRBJ2-1; 11 nucleotides agree with TRBD2. The V and J ends lost 8 bases and 3 bases, in that order; junction bases with no gene match: 9. Germline V gene lookup returns CDR1 MDHEN and CDR2 SYDVKM. The CDR3 totals 16 residues. CDR3 sequence: CASLSRLAGGYNEQFF. CDR3 bases: TGTGCCAGCCTCTCCCGCCTAGCGGGAGGCTACAATGAGCAGTTCTTC. Variable domain in full (rest from reference TRBV28 and TRBJ2-1): DVKVTQSSRYLVKRTGEKVFLECVQDMDHENMFWYRQDPGLGLRLIYFSYDVKMKEKGDIPEGYSVSREKKERFSLILESASTNQTSMYLCASLSRLAGGYNEQFFGPGTRLTVL.

This sequence joins TRBV6-1 and TRBJ1-4; 11 bases are a match to TRBD1. The V gene end was trimmed by 6 bases and the J gene end by 9 bases; junction bases not matched to a gene: 9. The CDR3 is made up of 15 amino acids. Germline lookup yields CDR1 MNHNS and CDR2 SASEGT. The CDR3 sequence: CASRATGTGGKKLFF. In nucleotides, the CDR3 is TGTGCCAGCAGGGCGACCGGGACAGGGGGGAAAAAACTGTTTTTT.

This clonotype was observed a handful of times. The V and J genes are TRBV7-9 and TRBJ2-7; D remains ambiguous. The length of the CDR3 is 15 residues. V lost 3 bases to trimming and J lost 5 bases, with 17 bases between them. The germline V gene encodes CDR1 SEHNR and CDR2 FQNEAQ (reference sequence). The CDR3 loop reads CASSFLGLPAHEQYF. DNA for the CDR3: TGTGCCAGCAGCTTCCTCGGTCTTCCAGCCCACGAGCAGTACTTC.

Concerning this clonotype: One base away lies a much larger clone, so this may be a sequencing read error. The chain carries TRBV7-9 and TRBJ2-3; maybe TRBD2 (5 bases). Per germline, CDR1 SEHNR and CDR2 FQNEAQ (reference sequence). This CDR3 has 16 amino acids. V lost 5 bases, J lost 1 base, and 16 bases lay in between. The CDR3 sequence: CASSPRGNGGTDTQYF. As DNA, the CDR3 is TGTGCCAGCAGCCCCCGGGGTAACGGGGGCACAGATACGCAGTATTTT.

This clonotype was seen a handful of times. The J gene is TRBJ1-1, the V gene TRBV4-2, with D tentatively TRBD1 (5 bases). In germline, CDR1 is LGHNA, CDR2 YNFKEQ. The V end was cut by 2 bases, the J end by 8 bases, with 18 bases between. CDR3 length: 15 residues. The CDR3 sequence is CASSQPHGARVEAFF. In nucleotides, the CDR3 is TGTGCCAGCAGCCAACCGCACGGGGCGCGTGTGGAAGCTTTCTTT.

This clonotype appeared many times. V and J are TRBV7-9 and TRBJ2-3; TRBD2 agrees at 14 bases. Germline lookup yields CDR1 SEHNR and CDR2 FQNEAQ (reference sequence). V shed 3 bases, J shed 4 bases, and the junction held 12 bases outside the gene matches. CDR3 length: 19 residues. The CDR3 region has the DNA TGTGCCAGCAGCTTCCCTGACCCGACTAGCGGGAGGGTTTCAGATACGCAGTATTTT. Protein: CASSFPDPTSGRVSDTQYF.

This clonotype was picked up a small number of times. V gene TRBV6-1 combines with J gene TRBJ2-7; 7 positions match TRBD2. This CDR3 contains 15 residues. V trimming: 5 bases; J trimming: 1 base; junction bases outside the gene matches: 8. CDR1 is MNHNS, CDR2 SASEGT, per germline. The CDR3 loop is CASSRSGRPSYEQYF. As DNA, the CDR3 is TGTGCCAGCAGTCGATCCGGGAGGCCGTCCTACGAGCAGTACTTC.